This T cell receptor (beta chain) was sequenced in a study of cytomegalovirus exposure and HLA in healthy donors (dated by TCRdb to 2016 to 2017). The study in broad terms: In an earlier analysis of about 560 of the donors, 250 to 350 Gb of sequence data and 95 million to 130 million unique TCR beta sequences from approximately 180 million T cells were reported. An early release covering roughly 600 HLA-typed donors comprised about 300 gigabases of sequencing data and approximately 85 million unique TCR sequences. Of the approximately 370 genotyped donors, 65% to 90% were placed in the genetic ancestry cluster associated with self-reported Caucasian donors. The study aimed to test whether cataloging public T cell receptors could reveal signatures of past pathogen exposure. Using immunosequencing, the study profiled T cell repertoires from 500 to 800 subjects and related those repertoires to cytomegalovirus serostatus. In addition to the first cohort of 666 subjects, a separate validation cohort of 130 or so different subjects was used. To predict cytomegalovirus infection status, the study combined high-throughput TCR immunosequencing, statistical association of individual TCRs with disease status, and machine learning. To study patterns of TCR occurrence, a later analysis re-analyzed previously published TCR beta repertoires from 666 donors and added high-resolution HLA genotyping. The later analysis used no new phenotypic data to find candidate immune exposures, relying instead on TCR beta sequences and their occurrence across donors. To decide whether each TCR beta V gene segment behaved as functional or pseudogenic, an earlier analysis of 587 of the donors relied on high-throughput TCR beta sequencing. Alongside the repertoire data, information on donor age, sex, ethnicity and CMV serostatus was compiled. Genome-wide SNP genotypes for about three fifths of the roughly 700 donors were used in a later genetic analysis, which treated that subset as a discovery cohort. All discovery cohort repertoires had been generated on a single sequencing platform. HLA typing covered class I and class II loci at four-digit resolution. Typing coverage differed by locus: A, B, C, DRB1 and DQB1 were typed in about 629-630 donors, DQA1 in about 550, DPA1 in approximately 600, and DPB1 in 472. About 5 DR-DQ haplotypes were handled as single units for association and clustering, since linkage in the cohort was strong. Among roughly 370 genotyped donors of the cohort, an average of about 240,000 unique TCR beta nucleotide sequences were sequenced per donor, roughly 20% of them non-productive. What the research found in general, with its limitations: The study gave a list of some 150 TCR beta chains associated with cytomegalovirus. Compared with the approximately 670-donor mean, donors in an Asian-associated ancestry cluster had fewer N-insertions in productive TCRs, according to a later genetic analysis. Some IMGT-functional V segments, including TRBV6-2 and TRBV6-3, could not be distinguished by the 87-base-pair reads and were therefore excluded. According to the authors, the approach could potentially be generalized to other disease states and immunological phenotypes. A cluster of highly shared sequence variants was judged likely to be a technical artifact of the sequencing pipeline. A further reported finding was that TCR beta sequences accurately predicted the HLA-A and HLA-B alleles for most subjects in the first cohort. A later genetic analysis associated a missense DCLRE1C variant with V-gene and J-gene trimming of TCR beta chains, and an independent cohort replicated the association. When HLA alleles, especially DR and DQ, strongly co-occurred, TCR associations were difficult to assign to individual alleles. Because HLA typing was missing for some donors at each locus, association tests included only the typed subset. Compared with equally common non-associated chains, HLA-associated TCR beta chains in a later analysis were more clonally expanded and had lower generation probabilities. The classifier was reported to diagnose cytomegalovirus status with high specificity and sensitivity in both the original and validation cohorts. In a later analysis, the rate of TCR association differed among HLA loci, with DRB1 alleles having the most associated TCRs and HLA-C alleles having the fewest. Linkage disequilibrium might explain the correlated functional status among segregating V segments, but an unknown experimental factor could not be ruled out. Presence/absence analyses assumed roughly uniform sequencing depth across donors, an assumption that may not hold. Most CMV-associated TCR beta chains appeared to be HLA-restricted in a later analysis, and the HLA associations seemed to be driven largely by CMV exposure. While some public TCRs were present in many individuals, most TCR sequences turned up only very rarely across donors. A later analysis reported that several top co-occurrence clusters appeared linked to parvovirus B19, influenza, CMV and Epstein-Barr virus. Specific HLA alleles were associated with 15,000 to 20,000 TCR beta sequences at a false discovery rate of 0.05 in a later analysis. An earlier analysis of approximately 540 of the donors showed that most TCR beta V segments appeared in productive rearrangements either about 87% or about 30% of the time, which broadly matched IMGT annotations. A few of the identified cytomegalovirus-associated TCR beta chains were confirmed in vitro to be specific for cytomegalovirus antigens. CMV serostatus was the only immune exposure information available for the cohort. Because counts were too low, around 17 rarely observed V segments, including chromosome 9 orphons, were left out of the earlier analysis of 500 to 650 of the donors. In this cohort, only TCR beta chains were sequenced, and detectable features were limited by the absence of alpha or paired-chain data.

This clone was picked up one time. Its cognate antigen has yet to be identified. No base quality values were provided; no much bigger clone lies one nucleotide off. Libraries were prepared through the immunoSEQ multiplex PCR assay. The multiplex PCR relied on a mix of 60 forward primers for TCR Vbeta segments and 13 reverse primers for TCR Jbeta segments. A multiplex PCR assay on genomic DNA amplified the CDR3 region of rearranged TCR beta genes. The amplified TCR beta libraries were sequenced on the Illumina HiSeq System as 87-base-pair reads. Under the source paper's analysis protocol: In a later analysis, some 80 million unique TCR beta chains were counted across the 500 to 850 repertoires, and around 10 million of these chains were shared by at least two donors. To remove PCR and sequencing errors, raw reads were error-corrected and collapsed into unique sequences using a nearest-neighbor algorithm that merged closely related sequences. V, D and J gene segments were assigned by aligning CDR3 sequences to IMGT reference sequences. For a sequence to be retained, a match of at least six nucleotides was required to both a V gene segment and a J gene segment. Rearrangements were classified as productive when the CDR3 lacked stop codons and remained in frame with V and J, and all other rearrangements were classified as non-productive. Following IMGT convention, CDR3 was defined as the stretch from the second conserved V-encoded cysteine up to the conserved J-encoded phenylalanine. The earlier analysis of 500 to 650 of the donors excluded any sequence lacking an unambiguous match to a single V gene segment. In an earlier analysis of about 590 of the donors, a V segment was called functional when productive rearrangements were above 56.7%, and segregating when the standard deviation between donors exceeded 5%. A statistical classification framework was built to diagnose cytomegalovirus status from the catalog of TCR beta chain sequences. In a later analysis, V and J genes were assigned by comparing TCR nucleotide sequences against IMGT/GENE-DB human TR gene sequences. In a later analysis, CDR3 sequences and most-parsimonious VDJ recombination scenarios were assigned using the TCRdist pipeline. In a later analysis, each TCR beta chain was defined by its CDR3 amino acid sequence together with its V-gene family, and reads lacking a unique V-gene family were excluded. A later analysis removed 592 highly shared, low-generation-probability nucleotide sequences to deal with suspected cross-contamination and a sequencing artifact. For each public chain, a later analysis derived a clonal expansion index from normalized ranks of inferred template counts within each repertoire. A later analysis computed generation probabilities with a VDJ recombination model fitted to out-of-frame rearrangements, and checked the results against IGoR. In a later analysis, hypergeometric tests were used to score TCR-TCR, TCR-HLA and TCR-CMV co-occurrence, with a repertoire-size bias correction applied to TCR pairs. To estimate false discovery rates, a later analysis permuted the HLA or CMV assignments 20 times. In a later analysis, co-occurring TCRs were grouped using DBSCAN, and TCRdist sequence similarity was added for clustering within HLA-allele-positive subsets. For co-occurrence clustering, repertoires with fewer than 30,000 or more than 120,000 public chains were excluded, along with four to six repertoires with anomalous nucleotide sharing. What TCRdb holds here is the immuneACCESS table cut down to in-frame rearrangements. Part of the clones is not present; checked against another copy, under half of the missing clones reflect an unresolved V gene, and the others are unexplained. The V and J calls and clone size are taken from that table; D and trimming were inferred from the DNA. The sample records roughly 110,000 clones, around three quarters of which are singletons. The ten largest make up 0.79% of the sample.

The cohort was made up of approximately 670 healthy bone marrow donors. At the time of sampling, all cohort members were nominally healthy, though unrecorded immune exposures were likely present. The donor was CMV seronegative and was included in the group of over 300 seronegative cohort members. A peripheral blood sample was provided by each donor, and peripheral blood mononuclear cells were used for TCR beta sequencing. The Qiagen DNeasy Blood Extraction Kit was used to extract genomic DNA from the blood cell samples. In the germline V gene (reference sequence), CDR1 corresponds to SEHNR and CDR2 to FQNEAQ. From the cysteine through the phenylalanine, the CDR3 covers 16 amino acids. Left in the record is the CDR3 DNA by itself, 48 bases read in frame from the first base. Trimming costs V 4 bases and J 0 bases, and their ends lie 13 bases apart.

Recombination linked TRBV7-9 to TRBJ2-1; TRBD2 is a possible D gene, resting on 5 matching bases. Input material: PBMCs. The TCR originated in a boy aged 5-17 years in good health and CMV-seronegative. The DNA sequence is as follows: TGTGCCAGCAGCTCCCGGACTCAATTCTCCTACAATGAGCAGTTCTTC. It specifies CASSSRTQFSYNEQFF. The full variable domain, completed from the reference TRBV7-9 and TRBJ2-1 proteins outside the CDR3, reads DTGVSQNPRHKITKRGQNVTFRCDPISEHNRLYWYRQTLGQGPEFLTYFQNEAQLEKSRLLSDRFSAERPKGSFSTLEIQRTEQGDSAMYLCASSSRTQFSYNEQFFGPGTRLTVL.